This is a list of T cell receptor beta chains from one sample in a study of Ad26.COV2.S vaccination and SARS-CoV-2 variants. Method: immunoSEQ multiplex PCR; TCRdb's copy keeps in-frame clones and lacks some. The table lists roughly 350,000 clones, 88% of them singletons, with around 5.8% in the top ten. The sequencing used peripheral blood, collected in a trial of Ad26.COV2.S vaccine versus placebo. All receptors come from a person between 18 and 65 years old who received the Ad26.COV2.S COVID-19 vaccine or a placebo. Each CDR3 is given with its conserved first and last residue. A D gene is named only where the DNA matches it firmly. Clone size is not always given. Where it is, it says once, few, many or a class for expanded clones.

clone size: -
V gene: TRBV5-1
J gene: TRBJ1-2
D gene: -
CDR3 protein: CASSPDTAYGYTF

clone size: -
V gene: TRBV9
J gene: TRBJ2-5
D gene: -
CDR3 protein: CASSVVDGRWMEETQYF

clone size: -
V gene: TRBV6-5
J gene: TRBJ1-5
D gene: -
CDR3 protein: CASSYTEDLNQPQHF

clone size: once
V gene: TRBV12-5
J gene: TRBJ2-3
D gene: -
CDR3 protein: CASGLVNFGEQYF

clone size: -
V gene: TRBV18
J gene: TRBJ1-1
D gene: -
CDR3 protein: CASSLQLNTEAFF

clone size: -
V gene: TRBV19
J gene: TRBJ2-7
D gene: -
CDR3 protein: CASTPGGGPPYEQYF

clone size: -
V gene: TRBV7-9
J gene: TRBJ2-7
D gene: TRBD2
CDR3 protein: CASSRRVAGTDEQYF

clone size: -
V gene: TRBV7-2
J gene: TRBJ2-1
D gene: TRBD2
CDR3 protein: CASSLSGGPGEQFF

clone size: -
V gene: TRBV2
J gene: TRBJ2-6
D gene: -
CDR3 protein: CATVLERSSGANVLTF

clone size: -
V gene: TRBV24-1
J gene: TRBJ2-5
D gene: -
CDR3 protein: CATRGPQETQYF

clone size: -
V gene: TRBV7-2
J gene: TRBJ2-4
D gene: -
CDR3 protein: CASSLDRLGNIQYF

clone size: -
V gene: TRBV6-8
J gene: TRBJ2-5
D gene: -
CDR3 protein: CASSYAAGNQETQYF

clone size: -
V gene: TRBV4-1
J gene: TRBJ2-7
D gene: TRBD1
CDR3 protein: CASSQPGQTYEQYF

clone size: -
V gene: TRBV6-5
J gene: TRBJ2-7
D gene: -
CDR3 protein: CASSFIRGYEQYF

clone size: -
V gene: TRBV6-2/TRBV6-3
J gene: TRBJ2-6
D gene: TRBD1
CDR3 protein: CASSYGTAYSGANVLTF

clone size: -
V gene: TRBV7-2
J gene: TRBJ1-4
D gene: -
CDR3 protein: CASSSFGGKLFF

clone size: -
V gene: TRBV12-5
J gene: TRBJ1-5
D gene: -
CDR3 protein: CASGSGRRANQPQHF

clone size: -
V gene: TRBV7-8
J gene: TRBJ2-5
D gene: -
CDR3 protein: CASSSSLGMGQETQYF

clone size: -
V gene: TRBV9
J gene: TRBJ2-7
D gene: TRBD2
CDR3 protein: CASSATSGREEQYF

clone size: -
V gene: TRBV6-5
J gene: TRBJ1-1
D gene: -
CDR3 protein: CASRRQGSTEAFF

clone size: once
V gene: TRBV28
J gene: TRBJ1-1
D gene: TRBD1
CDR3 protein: CASRRQGGTEAFF

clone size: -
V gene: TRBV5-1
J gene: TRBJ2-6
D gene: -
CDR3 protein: CASSNEASSGANVLTF

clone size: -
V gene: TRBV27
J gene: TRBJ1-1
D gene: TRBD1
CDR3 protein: CASSFEGDRTGNSMNTEAFF

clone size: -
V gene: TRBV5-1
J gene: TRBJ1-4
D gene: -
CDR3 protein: CASSRDGDLNEKLFF

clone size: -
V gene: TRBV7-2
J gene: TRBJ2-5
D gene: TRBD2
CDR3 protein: CASSLGVAGEQETQYF

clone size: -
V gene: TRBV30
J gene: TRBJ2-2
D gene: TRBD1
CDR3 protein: CAWTGGMNTGELFF

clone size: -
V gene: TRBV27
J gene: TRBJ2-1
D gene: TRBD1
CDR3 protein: CASSQGQGIYNEQFF

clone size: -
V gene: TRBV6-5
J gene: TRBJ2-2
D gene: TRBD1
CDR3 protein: CASNLGQEAGELFF

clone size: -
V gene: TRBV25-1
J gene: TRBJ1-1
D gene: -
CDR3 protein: CASGPRVGTEAFF

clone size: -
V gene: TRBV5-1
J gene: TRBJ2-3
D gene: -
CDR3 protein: CASSSKPTEDTQYF

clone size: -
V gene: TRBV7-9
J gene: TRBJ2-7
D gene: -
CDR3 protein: CASSLGVRASSYEQYF

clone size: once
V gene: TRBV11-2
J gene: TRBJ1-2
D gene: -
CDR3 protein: CASSSAGGSDGYTF